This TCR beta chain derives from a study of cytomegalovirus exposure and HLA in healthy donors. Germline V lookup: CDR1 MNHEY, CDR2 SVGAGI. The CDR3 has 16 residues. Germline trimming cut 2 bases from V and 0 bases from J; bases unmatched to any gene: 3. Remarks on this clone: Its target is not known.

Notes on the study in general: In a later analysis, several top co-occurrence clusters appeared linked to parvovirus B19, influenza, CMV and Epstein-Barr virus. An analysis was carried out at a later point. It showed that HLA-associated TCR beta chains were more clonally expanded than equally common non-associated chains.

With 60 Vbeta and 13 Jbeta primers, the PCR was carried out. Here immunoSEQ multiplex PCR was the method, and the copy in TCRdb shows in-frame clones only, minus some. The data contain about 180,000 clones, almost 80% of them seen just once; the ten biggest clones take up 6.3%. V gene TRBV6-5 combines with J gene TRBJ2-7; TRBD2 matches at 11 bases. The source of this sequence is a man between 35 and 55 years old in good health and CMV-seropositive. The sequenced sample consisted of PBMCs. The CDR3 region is CASSYAGLADSYEQYF. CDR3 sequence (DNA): TGTGCCAGCAGTTACGCGGGACTAGCGGACTCCTACGAGCAGTACTTC.